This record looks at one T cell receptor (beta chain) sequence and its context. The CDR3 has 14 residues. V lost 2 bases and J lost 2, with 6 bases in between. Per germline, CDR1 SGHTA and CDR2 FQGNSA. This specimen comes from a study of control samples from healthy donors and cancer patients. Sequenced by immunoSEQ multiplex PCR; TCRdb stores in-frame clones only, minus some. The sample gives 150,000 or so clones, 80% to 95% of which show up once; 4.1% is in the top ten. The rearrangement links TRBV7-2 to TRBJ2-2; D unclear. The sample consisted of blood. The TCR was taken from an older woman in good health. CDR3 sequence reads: CASSLLANTGELFF. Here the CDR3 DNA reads TGTGCCAGCAGCTTATTGGCAAACACCGGGGAGCTGTTTTTT.